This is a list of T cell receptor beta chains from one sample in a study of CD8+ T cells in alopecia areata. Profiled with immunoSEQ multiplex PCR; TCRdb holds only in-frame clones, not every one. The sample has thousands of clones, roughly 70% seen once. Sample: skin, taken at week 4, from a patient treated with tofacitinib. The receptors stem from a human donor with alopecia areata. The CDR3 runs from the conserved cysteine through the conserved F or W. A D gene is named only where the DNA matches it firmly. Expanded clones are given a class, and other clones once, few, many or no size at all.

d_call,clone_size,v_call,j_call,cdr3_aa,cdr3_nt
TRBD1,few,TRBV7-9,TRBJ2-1,CASSSHRQGGNEQFF,TGTGCCAGCAGCTCCCACCGACAGGGGGGTAATGAGCAGTTCTTC
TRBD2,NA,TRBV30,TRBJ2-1,CAWSSRTSGTYNEQFF,TGTGCCTGGAGTTCCAGGACTAGCGGGACCTACAATGAGCAGTTCTTC
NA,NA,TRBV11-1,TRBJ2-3,CASSLAGILTDTQYF,TGTGCCAGCAGCTTAGCGGGCATCCTCACAGATACGCAGTATTTT
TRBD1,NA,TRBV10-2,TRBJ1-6,CASTLTGGAGSPLHF,TGCGCCAGCACCCTAACAGGGGGAGCAGGTTCACCCCTCCACTTT
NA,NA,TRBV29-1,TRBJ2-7,CSVEQARDEQYF,TGCAGCGTTGAACAGGCTAGGGACGAGCAGTACTTC
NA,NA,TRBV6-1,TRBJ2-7,CASSEGVFGEQYF,TGTGCCAGCAGTGAGGGGGTATTCGGCGAGCAGTACTTC
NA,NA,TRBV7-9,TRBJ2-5,CASSLARGFFLETQYF,TGTGCCAGCAGCTTAGCCCGGGGATTCTTTTTGGAGACCCAGTACTTC
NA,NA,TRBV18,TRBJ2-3,CASSPDTADTQYF,TGTGCCAGCTCACCCGATACCGCGGATACGCAGTATTTT
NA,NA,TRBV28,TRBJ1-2,CASSPLVFLYGYTF,TGTGCCAGCAGTCCACTAGTGTTTCTCTATGGCTACACCTTC
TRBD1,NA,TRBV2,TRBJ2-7,CASRAKPGQGVYEQYF,TGTGCCAGCAGGGCTAAACCGGGACAGGGGGTCTACGAGCAGTACTTC
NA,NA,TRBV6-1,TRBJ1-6,CASSETVPLYNSPLHF,TGTGCCAGCAGTGAAACGGTCCCACTCTATAATTCACCCCTCCACTTT
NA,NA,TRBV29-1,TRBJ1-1,CSVEGQANTEAFF,TGCAGCGTTGAGGGGCAGGCGAACACTGAAGCTTTCTTT
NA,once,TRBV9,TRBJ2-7,CASSVDWDLREQYF,TGTGCCAGCAGCGTAGATTGGGATCTTCGCGAGCAGTACTTC
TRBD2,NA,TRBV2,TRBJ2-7,CASSEELAGAHEQYF,TGTGCCAGCAGTGAAGAACTAGCGGGAGCCCACGAGCAGTACTTC
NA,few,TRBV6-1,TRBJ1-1,CATLKQANTEAFF,TGTGCCACCCTTAAACAGGCGAACACTGAAGCTTTCTTT
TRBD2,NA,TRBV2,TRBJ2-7,CASSEPSGDTTAGVSYEQYF,TGTGCCAGCAGTGAACCTTCAGGGGACACGACAGCGGGGGTCTCCTACGAGCAGTACTTC
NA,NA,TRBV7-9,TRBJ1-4,CASSQRTSANEKLFF,TGTGCCAGCAGCCAACGGACGTCGGCGAATGAAAAACTGTTTTTT
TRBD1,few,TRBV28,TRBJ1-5,CASSFFLFWTGLNYSNQPQHF,TGTGCCAGCAGTTTTTTCCTCTTTTGGACAGGGCTCAATTATAGCAATCAGCCCCAGCATTTT
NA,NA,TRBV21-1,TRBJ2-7,CASSKGPLTGGFSYEQYF,TGTGCCAGCAGCAAAGGGCCCTTAACAGGGGGTTTTTCCTACGAGCAGTACTTC
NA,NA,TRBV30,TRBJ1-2,CAWSVRRSLDGYTF,TGTGCCTGGAGTGTGAGGCGCAGCCTCGATGGCTACACCTTC
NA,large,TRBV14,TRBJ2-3,CASSPTGTTDTQYF,TGTGCCAGCAGCCCTACGGGGACCACCGATACGCAGTATTTT
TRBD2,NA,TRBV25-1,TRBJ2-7,CASSEWEGQGYEQYF,TGTGCCAGCAGTGAATGGGAGGGGCAGGGTTACGAGCAGTACTTC
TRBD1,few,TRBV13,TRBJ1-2,CASSLSTGVNYGYTF,TGTGCCAGCAGCTTATCGACAGGGGTAAACTATGGCTACACCTTC
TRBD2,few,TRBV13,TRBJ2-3,CASSRTSGGSTDTQYF,TGTGCCAGCAGCAGGACTAGCGGGGGGAGCACAGATACGCAGTATTTT
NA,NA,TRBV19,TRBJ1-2,CASSIDLGYTF,TGTGCCAGTAGTATAGATCTGGGCTACACCTTC
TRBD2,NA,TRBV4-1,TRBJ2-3,CASSSKGLSGGLTDTQYF,TGCGCCAGCAGCTCCAAGGGGCTTAGCGGGGGATTAACAGATACGCAGTATTTT
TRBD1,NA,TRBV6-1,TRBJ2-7,CASSKDRGFYEQYF,TGTGCCAGCAGTAAAGACAGGGGGTTCTACGAGCAGTACTTC
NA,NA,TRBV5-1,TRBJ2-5,CASSLQETQYF,TGCGCCAGCAGCCTGCAGGAGACCCAGTACTTC
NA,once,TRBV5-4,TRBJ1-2,CARSTHDRRSSYGYTF,TGTGCCAGGAGCACCCACGACAGACGATCTTCCTATGGCTACACCTTC
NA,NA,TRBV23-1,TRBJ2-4,CATNPGRFQYF,TGCGCCACCAACCCCGGGCGGTTTCAGTACTTC
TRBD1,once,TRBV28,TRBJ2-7,CASSSPKRDRGIRYEQYF,TGTGCCAGCAGTTCGCCCAAGAGGGACAGGGGAATTCGCTACGAGCAGTACTTC
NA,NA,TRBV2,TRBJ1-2,CASSESTYGYTF,TGTGCCAGCAGTGAAAGTACCTATGGCTACACCTTC
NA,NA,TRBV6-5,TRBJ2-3,CASSYSPDTDTQYF,TGTGCCAGCAGTTACTCGCCAGACACAGATACGCAGTATTTT
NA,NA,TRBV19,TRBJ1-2,CASSMPGYGYTF,TGTGCCAGTAGTATGCCCGGCTATGGCTACACCTTC
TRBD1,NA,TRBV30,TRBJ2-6,CAWNRGANVLTF,TGTGCCTGGAACAGGGGAGCCAACGTCCTGACTTTC
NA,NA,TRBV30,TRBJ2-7,CAWSAPIGWVPYEQYF,TGTGCCTGGAGTGCACCAATAGGATGGGTTCCGTACGAGCAGTACTTC
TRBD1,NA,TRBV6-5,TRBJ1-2,CASSYSDRGSRGYTF,TGTGCCAGCAGTTACTCGGACAGGGGGTCGAGGGGCTACACCTTC
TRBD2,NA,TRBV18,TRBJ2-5,CASSPPTSGETQYF,TGTGCCAGCTCACCACCGACTAGCGGGGAGACCCAGTACTTC
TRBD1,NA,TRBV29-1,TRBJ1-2,CSVNNRDRAFPYGYTF,TGCAGCGTTAATAACCGGGACAGGGCTTTCCCATATGGCTACACCTTC
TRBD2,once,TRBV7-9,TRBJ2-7,CASRSKKTSGNPVRYEQYF,TGTGCCAGCAGATCAAAGAAGACTAGCGGGAATCCGGTCCGCTACGAGCAGTACTTC
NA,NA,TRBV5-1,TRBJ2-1,CASSLLGENVNEQFF,TGCGCCAGCAGCTTGTTGGGGGAGAACGTCAATGAGCAGTTCTTC
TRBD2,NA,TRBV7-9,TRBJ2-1,CASSLAGAYNEQFF,TGTGCCAGCAGCCTAGCGGGAGCCTACAATGAGCAGTTCTTC